The rows below give T cell receptor beta chains drawn from one sample of a study of radiotherapy plus CTLA-4 blockade in lung cancer. Profiling relied on immunoSEQ multiplex PCR, and the TCRdb table lists in-frame clones only, not all of them. The sample records tens of thousands of clones, around four fifths being singletons. This sample comprised peripheral blood, obtained from a patient treated with radiotherapy plus ipilimumab. The source is a human donor with non-small cell lung cancer who had stable disease on radiotherapy plus ipilimumab. CDR3s include the opening cysteine and the closing phenylalanine or tryptophan. D genes are given only for firm matches. Size values are once, few and many counts, or a class for expanded clones, and some rows have none.

size	D	V	J	CDR3	DNA
NA	TRBD1	TRBV6-1	TRBJ1-1	CASSPRTGLNTEAFF	TGTGCCAGCAGTCCCCGGACAGGCTTGAACACTGAAGCTTTCTTT
NA	NA	TRBV5-6	TRBJ1-5	CASSLGQINQPQHF	TGTGCCAGCAGCTTGGGGCAGATAAATCAGCCCCAGCATTTT
NA	TRBD1	TRBV28	TRBJ2-7	CASRGTGVGGEQYF	TGTGCCAGCAGGGGAACAGGGGTAGGGGGCGAGCAGTACTTC
NA	TRBD1	TRBV18	TRBJ1-2	CASSPFPQGAGYGYTF	TGTGCCAGCTCACCTTTCCCGCAGGGGGCTGGTTATGGCTACACCTTC
NA	NA	TRBV18	TRBJ1-2	CASSPDPIRGYTF	TGTGCCAGCTCACCCGATCCCATCCGCGGCTACACCTTC
NA	TRBD1	TRBV9	TRBJ1-1	CASSGQTGEVGTEAFF	TGTGCCAGCAGCGGACAAACAGGGGAGGTGGGCACTGAAGCTTTCTTT
once	TRBD2	TRBV7-2	TRBJ2-2	CASSLVAGGNTGELFF	TGTGCCAGCAGCTTAGTCGCGGGGGGGAACACCGGGGAGCTGTTTTTT
NA	NA	TRBV5-4	TRBJ2-1	CASSLGQGTYNEQFF	TGTGCCAGCAGCTTGGGCCAGGGTACCTACAATGAGCAGTTCTTC
NA	NA	TRBV11-2	TRBJ1-1	CASSLEGASGTEAFF	TGTGCCAGCAGCTTAGAGGGGGCATCTGGAACTGAAGCTTTCTTT
few	NA	TRBV9	TRBJ2-1	CASSVELQGNGNEQFF	TGTGCCAGCAGCGTAGAGCTCCAGGGGAATGGCAATGAGCAGTTCTTC
NA	NA	TRBV25-1	TRBJ2-1	CASSPGLHNEQFF	TGTGCCAGCAGCCCCGGACTGCACAATGAGCAGTTCTTC
once	TRBD1	TRBV7-2	TRBJ1-5	CASSPTGTGFGNQPQHF	TGTGCCAGCAGCCCGACCGGGACAGGGTTCGGAAATCAGCCCCAGCATTTT
NA	TRBD2	TRBV6-5	TRBJ2-7	CASSSVSGRAYEQYF	TGTGCCAGCAGTTCCGTTAGCGGGAGAGCCTACGAGCAGTACTTC
NA	NA	TRBV5-1	TRBJ2-3	CASSSGPSTDTQYF	TGCGCCAGCAGCTCCGGGCCCAGCACAGATACGCAGTATTTT
NA	TRBD2	TRBV5-6	TRBJ2-1	CASSLSSGSGEQFF	TGTGCCAGCAGCTTGAGTAGCGGGAGCGGTGAGCAGTTCTTC
NA	NA	TRBV12-5	TRBJ1-2	CASGSPAGGGGYTF	TGTGCTAGTGGTTCACCGGCCGGGGGAGGTGGCTACACCTTC
NA	NA	TRBV11-2	TRBJ2-1	CASSVTEGGNEQFF	TGTGCCAGCAGCGTAACGGAAGGAGGGAATGAGCAGTTCTTC
NA	NA	TRBV4-2	TRBJ2-5	CASSPRGETQYF	TGTGCCAGCAGCCCTCGTGGAGAGACCCAGTACTTC
NA	TRBD2	TRBV5-1	TRBJ2-3	CASSETGTTGTDTQYF	TGCGCCAGCAGCGAGACCGGGACTACCGGTACAGATACGCAGTATTTT
NA	NA	TRBV30	TRBJ2-7	CAWRHSRGGEQYF	TGTGCCTGGAGGCATAGCAGGGGAGGCGAGCAGTACTTC
NA	TRBD1	TRBV6-1	TRBJ1-1	CASVDRARLNTEAFF	TGTGCCAGCGTTGACAGGGCGCGCCTCAACACTGAAGCTTTCTTT
NA	TRBD2	TRBV6-5	TRBJ2-3	CASGGGGRAPDTQYF	TGTGCCAGCGGGGGCGGCGGGAGGGCCCCAGATACGCAGTATTTT